The 24 T cell receptor beta chains reported below all come from one sample, sequenced in a study of CD8+CD57+ T cells in acquired aplastic anemia. The template used for profiling TCR beta VDJ and CDR3 was genomic DNA. TCRdb called the reads again in MiXCR, with one record for every CDR3 protein. The table records some 64,000 distinct CDR3 sequences, around 55% of them present only once. Sequences were obtained from sorted CD4+, CD8+, or CD8+CD57+ T cells (not recorded which) from PBMCs. These receptors all come from a human donor in good health, serving as a control.

Comments on this clonotype: A much larger clonotype is one base distant, so this may be a read error. As the CDR3 is not closed by the conserved phenylalanine or tryptophan, this likely results from a read error. V is TRBV3-1 and J is TRBJ2-5; 11 positions match TRBD1. Losses at the gene ends were 4 bases for V and 3 bases for J; bases not matched to a gene: 10. In germline, CDR1 is LGHDT, CDR2 YNNKEL (reference sequence). The CDR3 contains 17 residues. The CDR3 loop reads CASSPRTGGVIKETQYS. The CDR3, as DNA: TGTGCCAGCAGCCCCCGGACAGGGGGCGTAATCAAAGAGACCCAGTACTCC.

There are a few counts of this clonotype. The chain is built from TRBV24-1 and TRBJ1-5; unclear D gene. The CDR3 spans 12 residues. The V gene's germline CDR1 is KGHDR and CDR2 SFDVKD. V was pared by 5 bases and J by 7 bases, with 8 bases between. DNA for the CDR3: TGTGCCACCAGTGCCCCGGGGCAGCCCCAGCATTTT. Its protein is CATSAPGQPQHF.

The rearrangement uses TRBV11-1 and TRBJ2-3, with D perhaps TRBD1 or TRBD2 (5 bases each). Germline V gene lookup returns CDR1 SGHAT and CDR2 FQDESV (reference sequence). The CDR3 extends over 15 amino acids. V was shortened by 1 base and J by 11 bases, with 19 bases between the two germline ends. CDR3 region: CASSLVGTESGGQYF. CDR3 sequence (DNA): TGTGCCAGCAGCTTAGTTGGGACGGAGAGTGGTGGGCAGTATTTT. The full variable domain, rest sourced from reference TRBV11-1 and TRBJ2-3, is EAEVAQSPRYKITEKSQAVAFWCDPISGHATLYWYRQILGQGPELLVQFQDESVVDDSQLPKDRFSAERLKGVDSTLKIQPAELGDSAMYLCASSLVGTESGGQYFGPGTRLTVL.

This clonotype was seen many times. V is TRBV14 and J is TRBJ2-3; D gene ambiguous. This CDR3 contains 15 residues. Trimming stripped 5 bases from V and 2 bases from J, with 14 bases between. Germline lookup yields CDR1 SGHDN and CDR2 FVKESK. The CDR3 loop reads CASSFTDSVTDTQYF. DNA for the CDR3: TGTGCCAGCAGCTTCACAGACTCCGTCACAGATACGCAGTATTTT.

The V gene is TRBV29-1, the J gene TRBJ2-5; TRBD2 might be the D (6 bases). V was cut by 7 bases and J by 5 bases, with 11 bases left in between. CDR1 is SQVTM and CDR2 is ANQGSEA in the germline V gene. This CDR3 contains 11 residues. CDR3 in amino acids: CSGRREETQYF. As DNA, the CDR3 is TGCAGCGGTAGGAGGGAGGAGACCCAGTACTTC.

This clonotype was seen a single time. The chain carries TRBV7-2 and TRBJ2-1, with TRBD2 identical over 9 bases. The germline V gene has CDR1 SGHTA and CDR2 FQGNSA. J lost 7 bases, V lost 2 bases, and 3 bases had no gene match. CDR3 length equals 14 residues. The chain's CDR3 is CASSLLAGLNEQFF. The CDR3 region has the DNA TGTGCCAGCAGCTTACTAGCGGGATTGAATGAGCAGTTCTTC.

About this clonotype itself: Because the CDR3 is missing its conserved closing phenylalanine or tryptophan, this is likely a read error. The V gene is TRBV29-1, the J gene TRBJ2-7; possibly TRBD1 for D (6 bases). Germline loops: CDR1 SQVTM, CDR2 ANQGSEA. Trimming removed 6 bases from V and 5 bases from J, with 17 bases in between. CDR3 length equals 13 residues. Here the CDR3 DNA reads TGCAGCGTACCCAAACAGGGTTCCAACGAGCAGTACTAC. This codes for CSVPKQGSNEQYY.

This clonotype was seen repeatedly, ten times or more. The chain's CDR3 is CASRPPGPTRGYTF. For the CDR3, the DNA is TGTGCCAGCAGGCCACCGGGTCCGACGAGGGGCTACACCTTC. The chain links TRBV12-3 or TRBV12-4 to TRBJ1-2; D gene ambiguous. This CDR3 comprises 14 residues. V lost 6 bases and J lost 8, with 19 bases in between.

This clonotype was counted a few times. The chain has TRBV25-1 and TRBJ2-7, with D unclear. Trimming shortened V by 6 bases and J by 2 bases, and 14 bases separated the two germline ends. CDR3 length equals 14 residues. Germline values: CDR1 MGHDK, CDR2 SYGVNS. The CDR3 is CASSLGGATYEQYF. The CDR3, as DNA: TGTGCCAGCAGCTTGGGCGGCGCCACCTACGAGCAGTACTTC.

This sequence joins TRBV6-2 or TRBV6-3 and TRBJ1-4, with D possibly being TRBD1 (6 bases). The germline V gene encodes CDR1 MNHEY and CDR2 SVGEGT. This CDR3 spans 14 amino acids. V was cut by 7 bases and J by 7 bases, with 16 bases left in between. The CDR3 loop reads CASKIGGQGEKLFF. The DNA of the CDR3 is TGTGCCAGCAAGATTGGGGGGCAGGGTGAAAAACTGTTTTTT.

The chain joins TRBV25-1 to TRBJ1-2, with no clear D. V shed 5 bases and J shed 4 bases, with 17 bases lying between them. The CDR3 is made up of 15 amino acids. Germline-derived CDR1 and CDR2 are MGHDK and SYGVNS. DNA for the CDR3: TGTGCCAGCAGTCCGGCAGGTCAGTGGGGCTATGGCTACACCTTC. Translating gives CASSPAGQWGYGYTF.

Concerning this clonotype itself: A read error may explain this, as a much larger clone is one base away. The chain carries TRBV25-1 and TRBJ2-3, with 8 nucleotides matching TRBD1. Germline V gives CDR1 MGHDK, CDR2 SYGVNS. This CDR3 region has 16 residues. V shed 4 bases, J shed 0 bases, and the junction held 6 bases outside the gene matches. CDR3 loop: CASSVRQGTSTDTQYF. CDR3 bases: TGTGCCAGCAGTGTCCGACAGGGGACGAGCACAGATACGCAGTATTTT.

This clonotype occurred many times. The rearrangement uses TRBV9 and TRBJ2-5; 9 nucleotides agree with TRBD2. Germline CDR1 is SGDLS and CDR2 is YYNGEE. The CDR3 loop spans 16 amino acids. J lost 7 bases, V lost 0 bases, and 10 bases had no gene match. CDR3 sequence reads: CASSVVPAGGVGTQYF. The DNA of the CDR3 is TGTGCCAGCAGCGTAGTTCCAGCGGGAGGTGTGGGGACCCAGTACTTC. Full variable domain (rest looked up from reference TRBV9 and TRBJ2-5): DSGVTQTPKHLITATGQRVTLRCSPRSGDLSVYWYQQSLDQGLQFLIQYYNGEERAKGNILERFSAQQFPDLHSELNLSSLELGDSALYFCASSVVPAGGVGTQYFGPGTRLLVL.

This clonotype was observed many times. The gene calls are TRBV4-1 and TRBJ2-5; weak D call: TRBD2 (6 bases). Germline CDR1 is MGHRA and CDR2 is YSYEKL. The germline V and J ends were trimmed by 0 bases and 4 bases, with 21 bases remaining between them. The CDR3 has 18 residues. CDR3 loop: CASSQEEGWGVNSETQYF. The CDR3 DNA reads as TGCGCCAGCAGCCAAGAAGAGGGATGGGGGGTCAATTCAGAGACCCAGTACTTC.

This clonotype rates as medium-sized. The genes are TRBV10-3 and TRBJ2-3; D gene unclear. The V gene's germline CDR1 is ENHRY and CDR2 SYGVKD. V was clipped by 3 bases and J by 2 bases, with 12 bases between them. This CDR3 is 15 amino acids long. CDR3 DNA: TGTGCCATCAGTGACCCTCGTAAAGTCACAGATACGCAGTATTTT. As protein: CAISDPRKVTDTQYF.

The chain joins TRBV19 to TRBJ1-3; D gene unclear. CDR3 length equals 15 residues. The V end lost 5 bases, the J end lost 2 bases, and 13 bases lay between the germline ends. CDR1 and CDR2 from the germline V gene are LNHDA and SQIVND (reference sequence). The CDR3 bases are TGTGCCAGTAGTCAAGAACCGACCACTGGAAACACCATATATTTT. Amino acid sequence: CASSQEPTTGNTIYF.

This clonotype is labeled medium-sized. The chain combines TRBV2 with TRBJ1-5; 9 nucleotides agree with TRBD1. J lost 6 bases, V lost 5 bases, and 5 bases had no gene match. The CDR3 sequence is 14 residues long. Germline V gene data show CDR1 as SNHLY and CDR2 as FYNNEI. The CDR3 DNA reads as TGTGCCAGCAGTAAGGGACAGGGCGGTCAGCCCCAGCATTTT. It codes for CASSKGQGGQPQHF.

This clonotype was counted between two and nine times. The chain is built from TRBV25-1 and TRBJ2-7, with TRBD1 as a possible D gene (6 bases). CDR3 length: 15 amino acids. Germline loops: CDR1 MGHDK, CDR2 SYGVNS. Trimming removed 4 bases at V and 1 base at J, with 14 bases between. The CDR3 nucleotides are TGTGCCAGCAGTGCGCGCCCCAGGGGATCCTACGAGCAGTACTTC. Protein: CASSARPRGSYEQYF.

This clonotype is labeled as medium-sized. The chain employs TRBV7-6 and TRBJ1-1; weak D call: TRBD1 (6 bases). Germline loops: CDR1 SGHVS, CDR2 FNYEAQ. Trimming removed 5 bases from V and 5 bases from J, with 12 bases in between. The CDR3 consists of 13 residues. The CDR3 DNA is TGTGCCAGCAGCCTAAAGGGGGAGACTGAAGCTTTCTTT. Translating it yields CASSLKGETEAFF.

The chain carries TRBV18 and TRBJ1-5; TRBD1 matches at 10 bases. CDR3 length: 15 amino acids. Germline lookup yields CDR1 KGHSH and CDR2 LQKENI. V lost 6 bases and J lost 5; bases outside the gene matches: 7. For the CDR3, the DNA is TGTGCCAGCTCCCGAAGGACAGGGGGTTATCAGCCCCAGCATTTT. Translating it yields CASSRRTGGYQPQHF.

This clonotype has at least ten counts. V is TRBV2 and J is TRBJ2-1, with a weak D call TRBD2 (6 bases). Germline V gene data show CDR1 as SNHLY and CDR2 as FYNNEI. With 1 base removed from V and 0 bases from J, the gap between germline ends came to 13 bases. The CDR3 runs 17 residues. Here the CDR3 reads CASSEVVREYSYNEQFF. The CDR3 nucleotides read TGTGCCAGCAGTGAAGTCGTCCGGGAGTACTCCTACAATGAGCAGTTCTTC.

J is TRBJ1-4 and V is TRBV10-2; 8 bases agree with TRBD1. This CDR3 has 14 amino acids. V shed 6 bases, J shed 8 bases, and the junction held 8 bases outside the gene matches. Germline assignment: CDR1 WSHSY and CDR2 SAAADI. The CDR3 is CASRRPRTGEKLFF. The CDR3 DNA is TGCGCCAGCAGGAGACCTCGGACAGGGGAAAAACTGTTTTTT.

The chain couples TRBV10-3 to TRBJ2-7; 7 bases are a match to TRBD1. This CDR3 is 13 amino acids long. With 4 bases clipped from V and 3 bases from J, the junction kept 3 bases outside the gene matches. CDR1 ENHRY and CDR2 SYGVKD come from the germline V gene. The CDR3 DNA follows: TGTGCCATCAGTGGGGCAGGGGGCTACGAGCAGTACTTC. Amino acid sequence: CAISGAGGYEQYF.

The chain combines TRBV7-9 with TRBJ1-2; D is possibly TRBD1 (6 bases). With 2 bases removed from V and 4 bases from J, the gap between germline ends came to 8 bases. The CDR3 covers 13 residues. The germline CDR1 and CDR2 sequences are SEHNR and FQNEAQ (reference sequence). In DNA, the CDR3 is TGTGCCAGCAGCTTACAGGGGCCCTATGGCTACACCTTC. Its translation is CASSLQGPYGYTF. Variable domain in full (rest from reference TRBV7-9 and TRBJ1-2): DTGVSQNPRHKITKRGQNVTFRCDPISEHNRLYWYRQTLGQGPEFLTYFQNEAQLEKSRLLSDRFSAERPKGSFSTLEIQRTEQGDSAMYLCASSLQGPYGYTFGSGTRLTVV.